This is a list of T cell receptor beta chains from one sample in a study of shared clonotypes between healthy human individuals. Clones were sequenced by immunoSEQ multiplex PCR, and TCRdb holds only the in-frame ones, with some missing. The sample lists millions of clones; more than 80% were seen once. What was sequenced was naive CD4+ T cells from PBMCs. The receptors originated from a man younger than 35 in good health. Some clones in this sample may be carry-over from other donors' samples. The CDR3 runs from the conserved cysteine through the conserved F or W. Each record gives: clone size, J gene, D gene, V gene, CDR3 DNA, CDR3 protein. D genes are given only for firm matches. Clone size, where shown, is once, few, many, or a class for clones that have expanded.

clone_size: -; j_call: TRBJ1-5; d_call: -; v_call: TRBV18; cdr3_nt: TGTGCCAGCTCACTCTGGGTTGACCAGCCCCAGCATTTT; cdr3_aa: CASSLWVDQPQHF
clone_size: few; j_call: TRBJ1-5; d_call: -; v_call: TRBV6-5; cdr3_nt: TGTGCCAGCAGTTACGACGGGAATCAGCCCCAGCATTTT; cdr3_aa: CASSYDGNQPQHF
clone_size: -; j_call: TRBJ1-2; d_call: TRBD1; v_call: TRBV5-1; cdr3_nt: TGCGCCAGCAGCTCAGGACAGGGAGCCTATGGCTACACCTTC; cdr3_aa: CASSSGQGAYGYTF
clone_size: -; j_call: TRBJ1-1; d_call: -; v_call: TRBV7-2; cdr3_nt: TGTGCCAGCAGCTTCGGAGTCATGAACACTGAAGCTTTCTTT; cdr3_aa: CASSFGVMNTEAFF
clone_size: -; j_call: TRBJ1-2; d_call: -; v_call: TRBV11-2; cdr3_nt: TGTGCCAGCAGCCCAGGGCAGGTAATCGGCTATGGCTACACCTTC; cdr3_aa: CASSPGQVIGYGYTF
clone_size: -; j_call: TRBJ1-3; d_call: -; v_call: TRBV5-1; cdr3_nt: TGCGCCAGCAGCCCGGGGGGGGCTGGAAACACCATATATTTT; cdr3_aa: CASSPGGAGNTIYF
clone_size: once; j_call: TRBJ2-4; d_call: TRBD1; v_call: TRBV5-4; cdr3_nt: TGTGCCAGCAGTCTCCATGATCCGGGACAGGGCCTTCTCAAGCTGTTC; cdr3_aa: CASSLHDPGQGLLKLF
clone_size: -; j_call: TRBJ1-2; d_call: TRBD1; v_call: TRBV29-1; cdr3_nt: TGCAGCGTCGCTACAGGGGTCGGTGGCTACACCTTC; cdr3_aa: CSVATGVGGYTF
clone_size: -; j_call: TRBJ2-7; d_call: TRBD2; v_call: TRBV5-1; cdr3_nt: TGCGCCAGCAGCGCGGGACTAGCGGGAGGGCCTTGGAAGTACTTC; cdr3_aa: CASSAGLAGGPWKYF
clone_size: -; j_call: TRBJ2-5; d_call: TRBD2; v_call: TRBV28; cdr3_nt: TGTGCCAGCAGTTTTGGTAGCGGGAGTTTGGAGACCCAGTACTTC; cdr3_aa: CASSFGSGSLETQYF
clone_size: -; j_call: TRBJ2-2; d_call: -; v_call: TRBV28; cdr3_nt: TGTGCCAGCAGCAGGGGAGCCGGGGAGCTGTTTTTT; cdr3_aa: CASSRGAGELFF
clone_size: -; j_call: TRBJ2-7; d_call: -; v_call: TRBV7-9; cdr3_nt: TGTGCCAGCAGCTTAACGGCGGGACCCACCTACGAGCAGTACTTC; cdr3_aa: CASSLTAGPTYEQYF
clone_size: -; j_call: TRBJ2-3; d_call: TRBD2; v_call: TRBV5-1; cdr3_nt: TGCGCCAGCAGCTGGGGACTAGCGGGAGGGCCGGGGGATACGCAGTATTTT; cdr3_aa: CASSWGLAGGPGDTQYF
clone_size: -; j_call: TRBJ1-1; d_call: -; v_call: TRBV4-1; cdr3_nt: TGCGCCAGCAGCCAAGAGGAGGCCAGGAGAAACACTGAAGCTTTCTTT; cdr3_aa: CASSQEEARRNTEAFF
clone_size: -; j_call: TRBJ2-7; d_call: -; v_call: TRBV4-1; cdr3_nt: TGCGCCAGCAGCCAAGATTCCGAGACAGCCTACGAGCAGTACTTC; cdr3_aa: CASSQDSETAYEQYF
clone_size: -; j_call: TRBJ2-7; d_call: -; v_call: TRBV18; cdr3_nt: TGTGCCAGCTCACCCCCGCATGTGGGTGTGGGGCCCTACGAGCAGTACTTC; cdr3_aa: CASSPPHVGVGPYEQYF